The sequence of this T cell receptor beta chain was determined in a study of PD-1 blockade in mismatch repair-deficient tumors. Profiling relied on immunoSEQ multiplex PCR, and the TCRdb table lists in-frame clones only, not all of them. The sample contains some 45,000 clones, over 60% of which appear only once. Per the germline V gene, CDR1 is SGHRS and CDR2 is YFSETQ. The V end lost 3 bases, the J end lost 1 base, and 19 bases lay between the germline ends. This CDR3 region has 17 residues. The starting material was PBMCs, obtained before pembrolizumab treatment. The V call is TRBV5-1, the J call TRBJ1-1, with D possibly being TRBD1 (5 bases). The source of this sequence is an adult with mismatch repair-deficient cancer. The CDR3 spells CASSSGLHGMTNTEAFF. The CDR3, as DNA: TGCGCCAGCAGCTCGGGGCTTCATGGGATGACGAACACTGAAGCTTTCTTT.